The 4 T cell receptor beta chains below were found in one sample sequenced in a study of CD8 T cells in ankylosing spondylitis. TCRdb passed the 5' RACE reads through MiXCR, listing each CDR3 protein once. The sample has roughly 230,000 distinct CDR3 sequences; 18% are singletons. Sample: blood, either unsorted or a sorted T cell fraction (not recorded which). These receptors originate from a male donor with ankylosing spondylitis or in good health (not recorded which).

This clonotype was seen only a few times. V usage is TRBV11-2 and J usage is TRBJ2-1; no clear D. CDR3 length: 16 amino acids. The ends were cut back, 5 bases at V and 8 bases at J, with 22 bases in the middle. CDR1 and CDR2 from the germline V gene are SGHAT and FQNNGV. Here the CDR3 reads CASSLGLLGDKDEQFF. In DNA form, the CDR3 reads TGTGCCAGCAGCCTAGGCCTCTTGGGCGATAAGGATGAGCAGTTCTTC.

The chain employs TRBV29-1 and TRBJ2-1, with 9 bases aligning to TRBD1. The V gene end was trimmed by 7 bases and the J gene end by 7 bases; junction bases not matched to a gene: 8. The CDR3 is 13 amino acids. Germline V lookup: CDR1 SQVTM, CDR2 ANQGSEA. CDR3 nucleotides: TGCAGCGGAGTGAGACAGGGGGGAAATGAGCAGTTCTTC. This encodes CSGVRQGGNEQFF.

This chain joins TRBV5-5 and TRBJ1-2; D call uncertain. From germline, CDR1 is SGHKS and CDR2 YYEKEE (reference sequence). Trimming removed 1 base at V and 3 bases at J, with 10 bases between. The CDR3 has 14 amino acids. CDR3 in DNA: TGTGCCAGCAGCTTGTCCCCGCTGGACTATGGCTACACCTTC. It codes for CASSLSPLDYGYTF.

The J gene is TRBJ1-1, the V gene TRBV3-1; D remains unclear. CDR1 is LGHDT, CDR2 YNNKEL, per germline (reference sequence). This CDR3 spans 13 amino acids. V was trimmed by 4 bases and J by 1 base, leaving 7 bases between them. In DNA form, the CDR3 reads TGTGCCAGCAGCCCCTATGAGAACACTGAAGCTTTCTTT. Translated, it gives CASSPYENTEAFF.